Listed below are T cell receptor beta chains from one sample, sequenced in a study of T cell responses to AZD1222 COVID-19 vaccine. Produced via immunoSEQ multiplex PCR; TCRdb's table is partial and in-frame only. Among over 100,000 clones listed, 75% to 90% were seen once. The source was peripheral blood, collected 28 days after the second AZD1222 dose. The receptors stem from an adult who received the AZD1222 COVID-19 vaccine. CDR3s leave out the opening cysteine and the closing phenylalanine or tryptophan. Each record gives: J gene, V gene, CDR3 protein.

TRBJ2-1 TRBV6-2/TRBV6-3 ASSHQDSPYNEQF
TRBJ1-5 TRBV28 ASSSFHGTDSNQPQH
TRBJ2-7 TRBV2 ASSGEGGEVFYEQY
TRBJ1-1 TRBV6-2/TRBV6-3 ASSYMDRGPREAF
TRBJ2-5 TRBV4-2 ASSQGVVDRVQETQY
TRBJ2-3 TRBV15 ATSPRASSADTQY
TRBJ1-4 TRBV19 ASSIVTLNEKLF
TRBJ1-5 TRBV19 ASSSASGRDQPQH
TRBJ1-5 TRBV6-2/TRBV6-3 ASSWGPGASNQPQH
TRBJ1-1 TRBV11-2 ASSLQGLEAF
TRBJ1-2 TRBV7-9 ASSKSLGTGVGYT
TRBJ2-3 TRBV2 ASRGLAGGRDTQY
TRBJ1-5 TRBV2 ASHSDRDNQPQH
TRBJ2-7 TRBV7-2 ASSLNTANDEQY
TRBJ1-1 TRBV30 AWTPRRVLNTEAF
TRBJ1-4 TRBV19 ASSIVGTARNEKLF
TRBJ1-5 TRBV19 ASSVGGRGQPQH
TRBJ1-2 TRBV18 ASSPQGSTGYT
TRBJ1-3 TRBV19 ASRPSPGAHTIY
TRBJ1-5 TRBV4-3 ASSQDLEGQPQH